Listed here is a single T cell receptor (beta chain). Authors' methods: Researchers report that nucleated cell counts were estimated from reference gene primer amplification. Clones were read by immunoSEQ multiplex PCR, and TCRdb kept only the in-frame ones, dropping some. V, J and clone size are taken as reported in that table, and D and trimming were inferred from the DNA itself. The sample has a few hundred thousand clones, 89% seen once. This record belongs to a study of blood T cell repertoires in COVID-19. Study-level background: Donors in the United States, Italy and Spain gave samples during acute or convalescent COVID-19.

Everyone who took part was roughly 18 to 89 years old, and they came from about two dozen US areas. Donors were grouped by their self-reported clinical history. V lost 5 bases to trimming and J lost 3 bases, with 14 bases between them. The CDR3 length is 14 residues. The germline V gene encodes CDR1 MNHEY and CDR2 SVGEGT. Sample: PBMCs or T cells enriched from blood (not recorded which). This sequence joins TRBV6-2 or TRBV6-3 and TRBJ2-7; D may be TRBD1 (5 bases). The receptor's source is a middle-aged woman who had recovered from COVID-19. CDR3 loop: CASSVLRGLYEQYF. The CDR3 coding sequence is TGTGCCAGCAGTGTCCTTAGGGGCCTCTACGAGCAGTACTTC.